This record covers a single T cell receptor beta chain. Its antigen is as yet unknown. The length of the CDR3 is 16 residues. V was pared by 5 bases and J by 7 bases, with 18 bases between. This specimen comes from a study of T-cell reconstitution after alpha-beta-depleted transplantation in children. Unique molecular identifiers featured in how the TCRbeta library was prepared. TCRdb fed the PCR reads into MiXCR, producing one record per CDR3 protein. The sample contains 400,000 to 450,000 distinct CDR3 sequences, roughly two fifths of which appear only once. General study findings and limits: By about two months after transplant, alpha-beta T cells reportedly arose from several hundred graft clones that had expanded. In some patients, recipient T cells and intrathymic progenitors surviving conditioning explained high day-60 diversity.

The source is a girl aged 2 to 10 with aplastic anemia, due to receive a stem cell transplant. The J gene is TRBJ1-6, the V gene TRBV12-3 or TRBV12-4; tentatively, D is TRBD1 (6 bases). Sequenced material: PBMCs, taken before TCRalphabeta/CD19-depleted stem cell transplant. The CDR3: CASSPYRASMNSPLHF. The CDR3 DNA is TGTGCCAGCAGTCCCTACAGGGCCTCCATGAATTCACCCCTCCACTTT.